These 24 T cell receptor beta chains were sequenced from one sample in a study of cytomegalovirus exposure and HLA in healthy donors. The primer mix had 60 Vbeta and 13 Jbeta primers. Sequencing was performed with immunoSEQ multiplex PCR; in TCRdb, only in-frame clones are kept and a portion is missing. The table has about 93,000 clones, just over 75% seen once. The sequenced sample consisted of PBMCs. The receptors come from a man between 25 and 39 years old in good health and CMV-seronegative.

The chain joins TRBV16 to TRBJ2-5, with a possible D match to TRBD2 (6 bases). V was clipped by 4 bases and J by 7 bases, with 19 bases between them. The CDR3 runs 15 residues. Germline V lookup: CDR1 KGHSY, CDR2 FQNENV. CDR3 amino acids: CASSPQVGLSGTQYF. CDR3 in DNA: TGTGCCAGCAGCCCTCAAGTGGGACTCTCGGGGACCCAGTACTTC.

The chain recombines TRBV6-1 with TRBJ2-1; unclear D gene. From germline, CDR1 is MNHNS and CDR2 SASEGT. The CDR3 covers 12 residues. The V end was cut by 7 bases, the J end by 8 bases, with 12 bases between. CDR3 residues: CASTGQSDEQFF. CDR3 bases: TGTGCCAGCACTGGGCAGTCCGATGAGCAGTTCTTC.

This sequence joins TRBV18 and TRBJ1-1; D gene uncertain. CDR3 size: 13 residues. V was clipped by 2 bases and J by 8 bases, with 12 bases between them. Per the germline V gene, CDR1 is KGHSH and CDR2 is LQKENI. DNA of the CDR3: TGTGCCAGCTCACCATTAAAAGCCTCAGAAGCTTTCTTT. Residues: CASSPLKASEAFF.

This sequence joins TRBV10-3 and TRBJ1-2; 7 bases line up with TRBD1. Germline values: CDR1 ENHRY, CDR2 SYGVKD. The CDR3 extends over 12 amino acids. J was trimmed by 8 bases and V by 7 bases; bases with no gene match: 7. CDR3 DNA sequence: TGTGCCATCATGTTCGACAGGGTCGGCTACACCTTC. Its protein product is CAIMFDRVGYTF.

The V call is TRBV7-2, the J call TRBJ1-2, with a tentative D call TRBD1 (5 bases). The CDR3 runs to 15 residues. In germline, CDR1 is SGHTA, CDR2 FQGNSA. V lost 7 bases and J lost 4, with 19 bases in between. This chain's CDR3 is CASTPGTGSPYGYTF. In DNA, the CDR3 is TGTGCCAGCACCCCCGGCACAGGCTCACCCTATGGCTACACCTTC.

The CDR3 coding sequence is TGCGCCAGCAGCGCGAGCGGGTGGGAAAACATTCAGTACTTC. Translation: CASSASGWENIQYF. The chain recombines TRBV4-1 with TRBJ2-4; TRBD2 might be the D (6 bases). Trimming shortened V by 5 bases and J by 5 bases, and 13 bases separated the two germline ends. The CDR3 loop spans 14 amino acids. Germline lookup yields CDR1 MGHRA and CDR2 YSYEKL.

This rearrangement joins TRBV6-5 to TRBJ2-1, with D unclear. V was cut by 6 bases and J by 0 bases, with 12 bases left in between. The germline V gene encodes CDR1 MNHEY and CDR2 SVGAGI. This CDR3 spans 15 amino acids. The CDR3 sequence is CASSPTRSSYNEQFF. As DNA, the CDR3 is TGTGCCAGCAGCCCGACCCGGAGCTCCTACAATGAGCAGTTCTTC.

The chain links TRBV4-1 to TRBJ2-3; D possibly corresponds to TRBD2 (7 bases). CDR3 length: 14 amino acids. Germline-derived CDR1 and CDR2 are MGHRA and YSYEKL. The ends were cut back, 5 bases at V and 8 bases at J, with 17 bases in the middle. CDR3 protein: CASSDRRLASTQYF. CDR3 sequence (DNA): TGCGCCAGCAGCGACAGGCGACTAGCAAGTACGCAGTATTTT.

This clone was found a few times. This chain joins TRBV10-1 and TRBJ2-2; TRBD2 agrees at 15 bases. Per germline, CDR1 WNHNN and CDR2 SYGVQD (reference sequence). The V segment lost 5 bases and the J segment 4 bases; nucleotides outside the gene matches: 11. The CDR3 length is 19 residues. The CDR3: CASSSSGLAGGPGTGELFF. CDR3 DNA sequence: TGCGCCAGCAGTTCAAGCGGACTAGCGGGAGGGCCCGGCACCGGGGAGCTGTTTTTT.

This sequence joins TRBV4-1 and TRBJ1-1; 7 bases are a match to TRBD1. CDR1 and CDR2 (germline): MGHRA, YSYEKL. J lost 3 bases, V lost 1 base, and 14 bases had no gene match. The CDR3 contains 18 residues. The CDR3 bases are TGCGCCAGCAGCCAAGCGAGGGCGACAGGGAATACACACACTGAAGCTTTCTTT. Protein: CASSQARATGNTHTEAFF.

V gene TRBV6-1 combines with J gene TRBJ2-3; D is ambiguous. Germline-derived CDR1 and CDR2 are MNHNS and SASEGT. The CDR3 has 13 amino acids. Trimming shortened V by 6 bases and J by 6 bases, and 13 bases separated the two germline ends. CDR3 sequence reads: CASSHERWDTQYF. The CDR3 DNA reads as TGTGCCAGCAGCCACGAGCGATGGGATACGCAGTATTTT.

In DNA, the CDR3 is TGTGCCAGCAGTTCCCCTGGCCATTCAGATACGCAGTATTTT. This translates into CASSSPGHSDTQYF. The rearrangement links TRBV28 to TRBJ2-3; D not certain. The V and J ends lost 4 bases and 4 bases respectively, with 12 bases between them. In germline, CDR1 is MDHEN, CDR2 SYDVKM. The CDR3 loop spans 14 amino acids.

The chain uses TRBV27 and TRBJ1-2; 7 bases agree with TRBD1. Germline values: CDR1 MNHEY, CDR2 SMNVEV (reference sequence). V lost 7 bases to trimming and J lost 6 bases; unmatched junction nucleotides: 20. This CDR3 has 17 amino acids. The CDR3 coding sequence is TGTGCCAGCACCACTTCCCCGACAGGGCCCTTGAAGGATGGCTACACCTTC. It translates to CASTTSPTGPLKDGYTF.

The chain recombines TRBV29-1 with TRBJ1-2; 9 nucleotides align to TRBD1. Losses at the gene ends were 6 bases for V and 4 bases for J; bases not matched to a gene: 15. The CDR3 length is 16 residues. Germline V gene data show CDR1 as SQVTM and CDR2 as ANQGSEA. CDR3 region: CSVVPGQGQKVYGYTF. The DNA of the CDR3 is TGCAGCGTCGTCCCGGGACAGGGTCAGAAAGTCTATGGCTACACCTTC.

The V call is TRBV11-2, the J call TRBJ2-7; TRBD1 matches 8 bases. V lost 0 bases, J lost 3 bases, and 4 bases stayed unmatched. The CDR3 covers 15 residues. Germline values: CDR1 SGHAT, CDR2 FQNNGV. CDR3 protein: CASSLEGTGVYEQYF. CDR3 bases: TGTGCCAGCAGCTTAGAAGGGACAGGAGTCTACGAGCAGTACTTC.

V usage is TRBV5-4 and J usage is TRBJ1-5; TRBD1 aligns across 7 bases. V shed 4 bases, J shed 5 bases, and the junction held 6 bases outside the gene matches. The CDR3 spans 14 residues. Germline lookup yields CDR1 SGHNT and CDR2 YYREEE (reference sequence). The CDR3 region is CASSVGQTDQPQHF. The CDR3 bases are TGTGCCAGCAGCGTGGGACAGACCGATCAGCCCCAGCATTTT.

The V and J genes are TRBV2 and TRBJ2-5, with 8 bases matching TRBD1. The J call may be mistaken, given a closer DNA end match to TRBJ2-7. CDR1 is SNHLY and CDR2 is FYNNEI in the germline V gene. CDR3 length: 14 residues. The CDR3 reads CASRGGQVHYEQYF. The CDR3 nucleotides are TGTGCCAGCAGAGGGGGACAGGTCCACTACGAGCAGTACTTC.

V usage is TRBV19 and J usage is TRBJ1-2; D gene unclear. Deletions cut 3 bases from V and 0 bases from J, with 11 bases between. Germline-derived CDR1 and CDR2 are LNHDA and SQIVND (reference sequence). This CDR3 spans 15 amino acids. The CDR3 nucleotides read TGTGCCAGTAGTATCGGGAGTGGTTCTAACTATGGCTACACCTTC. It specifies CASSIGSGSNYGYTF.

This chain links TRBV11-2 with TRBJ2-1, with 11 bases matching TRBD2. The CDR3 length is 15 residues. Trimming at V came to 5 bases and at J to 4 bases, leaving 4 bases not matched to a gene. Germline-derived CDR1 and CDR2 are SGHAT and FQNNGV. CDR3 in amino acids: CASSQTSGKYNEQFF. CDR3 sequence (DNA): TGTGCCAGCAGCCAGACTAGCGGGAAATACAATGAGCAGTTCTTC.

The chain's CDR3 is CASSLRASGVTDTQYF. DNA for the CDR3: TGTGCCAGCAGCCTCCGGGCTAGCGGGGTCACAGATACGCAGTATTTT. V is TRBV4-2 and J is TRBJ2-3; 9 bases agree with TRBD2. The germline V gene has CDR1 LGHNA and CDR2 YNFKEQ. V shed 4 bases and J 2 bases; nucleotides not matched to a gene: 7. This CDR3 is 16 amino acids long.

With regard to this clone: A read error may account for a junction end that differs from germline. In the same sample, other DNA sequences code for this CDR3. The chain recombines TRBV6-1 with TRBJ1-5, with 8 bases matching TRBD1. Germline values: CDR1 MNHNS, CDR2 SASEGT. The CDR3 loop spans 15 amino acids. In DNA form, the CDR3 reads TGTGCCAGCAGTGGGGGACAGGCTAGCAACCAGCCCCAGCATTTT. Protein: CASSGGQASNQPQHF.

The V call is TRBV5-1, the J call TRBJ2-7, with 12 positions matching TRBD1. V was clipped by 4 bases and J by 6 bases; unmatched bases: 5. Germline V lookup: CDR1 SGHRS, CDR2 YFSETQ. This CDR3 spans 14 amino acids. The CDR3: CASSPGTGGFEQYV. The CDR3 DNA is TGCGCCAGCAGCCCCGGGACAGGGGGCTTCGAGCAGTACGTC.

This chain joins TRBV27 and TRBJ1-2; 9 nucleotides match TRBD1. CDR1 is MNHEY and CDR2 is SMNVEV in the germline V gene (reference sequence). V lost 5 bases, J lost 5 bases, and 3 bases stayed unmatched. The CDR3 has 13 amino acids. The CDR3 protein is CASSTDRGYGYTF. CDR3 nucleotides: TGTGCCAGCAGTACAGACAGGGGGTATGGCTACACCTTC.

V and J are TRBV18 and TRBJ1-2; no reliable D call. The V and J ends lost 6 bases and 7 bases respectively, with 9 bases between them. The CDR3 consists of 11 residues. Germline V gene data show CDR1 as KGHSH and CDR2 as LQKENI. CDR3 sequence reads: CASSPVGGYTF. The DNA for the CDR3 is TGTGCCAGCTCCCCCGTCGGTGGCTACACCTTC.